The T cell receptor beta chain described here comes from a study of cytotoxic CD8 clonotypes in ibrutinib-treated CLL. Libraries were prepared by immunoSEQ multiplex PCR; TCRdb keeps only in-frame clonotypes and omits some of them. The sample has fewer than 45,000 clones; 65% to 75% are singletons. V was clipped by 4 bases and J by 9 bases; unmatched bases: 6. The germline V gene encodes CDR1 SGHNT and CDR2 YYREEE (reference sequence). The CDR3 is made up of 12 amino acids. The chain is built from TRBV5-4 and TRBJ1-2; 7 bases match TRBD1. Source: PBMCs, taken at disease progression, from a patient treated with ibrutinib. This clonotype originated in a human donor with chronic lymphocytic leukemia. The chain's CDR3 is CASSPGQRSYTF. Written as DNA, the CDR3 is TGTGCCAGCAGCCCGGGACAGAGGAGCTACACCTTC.